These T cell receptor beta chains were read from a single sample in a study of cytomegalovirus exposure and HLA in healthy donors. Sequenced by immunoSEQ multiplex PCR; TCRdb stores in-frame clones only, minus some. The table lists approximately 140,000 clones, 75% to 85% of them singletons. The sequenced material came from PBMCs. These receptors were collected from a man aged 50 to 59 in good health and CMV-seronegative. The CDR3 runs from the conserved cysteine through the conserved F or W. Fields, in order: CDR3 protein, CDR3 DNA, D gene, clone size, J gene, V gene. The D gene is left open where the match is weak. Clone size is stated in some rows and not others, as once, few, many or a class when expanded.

CDR3 protein: CASSLGTGDLTNEKLFF
CDR3 DNA: TGTGCCAGCAGCTTAGGGACAGGGGACCTAACTAATGAAAAACTGTTTTTT
D gene: TRBD1
clone size: .
J gene: TRBJ1-4
V gene: TRBV7-9

CDR3 protein: CASSSPDRLLELFF
CDR3 DNA: TGTGCCAGCAGCTCCCCCGACAGACTCTTGGAGCTGTTTTTT
D gene: .
clone size: few
J gene: TRBJ2-2
V gene: TRBV7-9

CDR3 protein: CASSQVIGRSATVWTYEQYF
CDR3 DNA: TGCGCCAGCAGCCAAGTAATTGGGAGATCTGCCACTGTGTGGACCTACGAGCAGTACTTC
D gene: .
clone size: .
J gene: TRBJ2-7
V gene: TRBV4-1

CDR3 protein: CASSSTGTTTGNTIYF
CDR3 DNA: TGCGCCAGCAGCTCGACCGGGACAACTACTGGAAACACCATATATTTT
D gene: .
clone size: .
J gene: TRBJ1-3
V gene: TRBV5-1

CDR3 protein: CASSHLDRVRTYEVTYEQYF
CDR3 DNA: TGTGCCAGCAGCCACCTCGACAGGGTGAGGACCTACGAGGTGACCTACGAGCAGTACTTC
D gene: TRBD1
clone size: .
J gene: TRBJ2-7
V gene: TRBV7-6

CDR3 protein: CSARFAGELFF
CDR3 DNA: TGCAGTGCTAGATTTGCGGGGGAGCTGTTTTTT
D gene: .
clone size: .
J gene: TRBJ2-2
V gene: TRBV20-1

CDR3 protein: CASRAGSGGNTIYF
CDR3 DNA: TGTGCCAGCAGGGCAGGGTCAGGGGGAAACACCATATATTTT
D gene: .
clone size: .
J gene: TRBJ1-3
V gene: TRBV27

CDR3 protein: CASSLDRPNSGNTIYF
CDR3 DNA: TGCGCCAGCAGCTTGGACAGGCCGAACTCTGGAAACACCATATATTTT
D gene: .
clone size: .
J gene: TRBJ1-3
V gene: TRBV5-1

CDR3 protein: CASSQADSSGANVLTF
CDR3 DNA: TGTGCCAGCAGCCAAGCAGACAGCTCTGGGGCCAACGTCCTGACTTTC
D gene: .
clone size: .
J gene: TRBJ2-6
V gene: TRBV4-2

CDR3 protein: CASTFQAGGKYNEQFF
CDR3 DNA: TGTGCCAGCACCTTTCAAGCGGGGGGGAAATACAATGAGCAGTTCTTC
D gene: TRBD2
clone size: few
J gene: TRBJ2-1
V gene: TRBV5-6

CDR3 protein: CASSPGTSGGTPSTDTQYF
CDR3 DNA: TGTGCCAGCAGCCCCGGGACTAGCGGGGGAACCCCTAGCACAGATACGCAGTATTTT
D gene: TRBD2
clone size: once
J gene: TRBJ2-3
V gene: TRBV5-6

CDR3 protein: CASSGWEQGPLEKLFF
CDR3 DNA: TGTGCCAGCAGTGGATGGGAGCAGGGGCCTCTTGAAAAACTGTTTTTT
D gene: .
clone size: .
J gene: TRBJ1-4
V gene: TRBV6-1

CDR3 protein: CASSVANRGALSPLHF
CDR3 DNA: TGTGCCAGCAGCGTAGCTAATCGGGGGGCCCTATCACCCCTCCACTTT
D gene: .
clone size: .
J gene: TRBJ1-6
V gene: TRBV9

CDR3 protein: CASSQKSYSPYGYTF
CDR3 DNA: TGTGCCAGCAGCCAAAAGTCCTACTCACCCTATGGCTACACCTTC
D gene: .
clone size: once
J gene: TRBJ1-2
V gene: TRBV6-5

CDR3 protein: CASSQSVIQGAGQPQHF
CDR3 DNA: TGCGCCAGCAGCCAATCGGTTATACAGGGGGCCGGTCAGCCCCAGCATTTT
D gene: TRBD1
clone size: .
J gene: TRBJ1-5
V gene: TRBV4-1

CDR3 protein: CASSQEWRQAGIQYF
CDR3 DNA: TGCGCCAGCAGCCAAGAATGGAGACAGGCCGGCATTCAGTACTTC
D gene: .
clone size: .
J gene: TRBJ2-4
V gene: TRBV4-1

CDR3 protein: CASSFGGGTDTQYF
CDR3 DNA: TGCGCCAGCAGCTTTGGCGGCGGTACAGATACGCAGTATTTT
D gene: .
clone size: few
J gene: TRBJ2-3
V gene: TRBV5-1

CDR3 protein: CAWSGGRGRTSTDTQYF
CDR3 DNA: TGTGCCTGGAGTGGTGGCAGGGGGCGTACTAGCACAGATACGCAGTATTTT
D gene: TRBD1
clone size: .
J gene: TRBJ2-3
V gene: TRBV30

CDR3 protein: CASSQGIAGGRYEQYF
CDR3 DNA: TGCGCCAGCAGCCAAGGCATAGCGGGGGGTAGGTACGAGCAGTACTTC
D gene: TRBD2
clone size: .
J gene: TRBJ2-7
V gene: TRBV4-1

CDR3 protein: CAWSGIGSSGANVLTF
CDR3 DNA: TGTGCCTGGAGTGGGATAGGGAGCTCTGGGGCCAACGTCCTGACTTTC
D gene: .
clone size: .
J gene: TRBJ2-6
V gene: TRBV30

CDR3 protein: CASSLVLNTGELFF
CDR3 DNA: TGCGCCAGCAGCTTGGTTCTGAACACCGGGGAGCTGTTTTTT
D gene: .
clone size: .
J gene: TRBJ2-2
V gene: TRBV5-1

CDR3 protein: CASSEQGLEPQHF
CDR3 DNA: TGCGCCAGCAGCGAACAGGGCTTGGAGCCCCAGCATTTT
D gene: .
clone size: .
J gene: TRBJ1-5
V gene: TRBV5-1

CDR3 protein: CASSLGSPYEQYF
CDR3 DNA: TGTGCCAGCAGCTTAGGTAGCCCCTACGAGCAGTACTTC
D gene: .
clone size: .
J gene: TRBJ2-7
V gene: TRBV11-2

CDR3 protein: CASSIGREGQPQHF
CDR3 DNA: TGTGCCAGCAGTATCGGCAGGGAGGGTCAGCCCCAGCATTTT
D gene: .
clone size: .
J gene: TRBJ1-5
V gene: TRBV6-1

CDR3 protein: CASSSYRDSPLHF
CDR3 DNA: TGTGCCAGCAGTTCCTACAGGGATTCCCCCCTCCACTTT
D gene: .
clone size: .
J gene: TRBJ1-6
V gene: TRBV6-5

CDR3 protein: CASSYGTGLSAEAFF
CDR3 DNA: TGTGCCAGCAGTTACGGGACAGGGTTGAGCGCTGAAGCTTTCTTT
D gene: TRBD1
clone size: .
J gene: TRBJ1-1
V gene: TRBV6-5

CDR3 protein: CASSTKGATNEKLFF
CDR3 DNA: TGTGCCAGTAGTACAAAGGGGGCAACTAATGAAAAACTGTTTTTT
D gene: .
clone size: .
J gene: TRBJ1-4
V gene: TRBV19

CDR3 protein: CASSHAERGANEQFF
CDR3 DNA: TGCGCCAGCAGCCACGCGGAGCGGGGGGCGAATGAGCAGTTCTTC
D gene: TRBD2
clone size: .
J gene: TRBJ2-1
V gene: TRBV4-3

CDR3 protein: CASSLIDREGETQYF
CDR3 DNA: TGTGCCAGCAGCTTAATAGACAGGGAAGGAGAGACCCAGTACTTC
D gene: TRBD1
clone size: once
J gene: TRBJ2-5
V gene: TRBV5-6

CDR3 protein: CASTRDRGFNEQFF
CDR3 DNA: TGCGCCAGCACCCGGGACAGGGGCTTTAATGAGCAGTTCTTC
D gene: TRBD1
clone size: .
J gene: TRBJ2-1
V gene: TRBV5-1

CDR3 protein: CASSPRTGGNTEAFF
CDR3 DNA: TGTGCCAGCAGCCCCAGGACAGGGGGAAACACTGAAGCTTTCTTT
D gene: TRBD1
clone size: .
J gene: TRBJ1-1
V gene: TRBV7-9

CDR3 protein: CASSERQGYPYNEQFF
CDR3 DNA: TGTGCCAGCAGTGAAAGACAGGGTTACCCCTACAATGAGCAGTTCTTC
D gene: TRBD1
clone size: once
J gene: TRBJ2-1
V gene: TRBV6-1

CDR3 protein: CASSLTSGYEQYF
CDR3 DNA: TGTGCCAGCAGCCTCACTAGCGGCTACGAGCAGTACTTC
D gene: TRBD2
clone size: .
J gene: TRBJ2-7
V gene: TRBV2

CDR3 protein: CASSVAAGPTSEAFF
CDR3 DNA: TGTGCCAGCAGCGTAGCGGCAGGGCCGACTTCTGAAGCTTTCTTT
D gene: .
clone size: few
J gene: TRBJ1-1
V gene: TRBV9

CDR3 protein: CSAGALNTGELFF
CDR3 DNA: TGCAGCGCTGGGGCCCTGAACACCGGGGAGCTGTTTTTT
D gene: .
clone size: .
J gene: TRBJ2-2
V gene: TRBV29-1

CDR3 protein: CASRETSGAVDTQYF
CDR3 DNA: TGTGCCAGCAGAGAAACTAGCGGGGCAGTAGATACGCAGTATTTT
D gene: TRBD2
clone size: .
J gene: TRBJ2-3
V gene: TRBV6-1

CDR3 protein: CASSQEGQGAVTEAFF
CDR3 DNA: TGCGCCAGCAGCCAGGAGGGACAGGGGGCGGTTACTGAAGCTTTCTTT
D gene: TRBD1
clone size: once
J gene: TRBJ1-1
V gene: TRBV4-1

CDR3 protein: CASSLEGLNTEAFF
CDR3 DNA: TGCGCCAGCAGCTTGGAGGGGCTGAACACTGAAGCTTTCTTT
D gene: .
clone size: .
J gene: TRBJ1-1
V gene: TRBV5-1

CDR3 protein: CASRRGQGANYGYTF
CDR3 DNA: TGCGCCAGCAGGCGTGGACAGGGTGCCAACTATGGCTACACCTTC
D gene: TRBD1
clone size: .
J gene: TRBJ1-2
V gene: TRBV4-1

CDR3 protein: CASSPQGSTSYEQYF
CDR3 DNA: TGTGCCAGCAGCCCACAGGGGTCCACCTCCTACGAGCAGTACTTC
D gene: TRBD1
clone size: .
J gene: TRBJ2-7
V gene: TRBV4-2

CDR3 protein: CASSEYGRGAYGYTF
CDR3 DNA: TGTGCCAGCAGTGAATATGGCAGGGGCGCCTATGGCTACACCTTC
D gene: .
clone size: once
J gene: TRBJ1-2
V gene: TRBV6-1

CDR3 protein: CASSLAARVTGELFF
CDR3 DNA: TGTGCCAGCAGCTTAGCGGCCAGGGTCACCGGGGAGCTGTTTTTT
D gene: .
clone size: .
J gene: TRBJ2-2
V gene: TRBV11-2

CDR3 protein: CASGTEGSNQPQHF
CDR3 DNA: TGTGCCAGCGGGACAGAAGGGTCAAATCAGCCCCAGCATTTT
D gene: TRBD1
clone size: .
J gene: TRBJ1-5
V gene: TRBV19

CDR3 protein: CATSRAEVGYTF
CDR3 DNA: TGTGCCACCAGCAGAGCTGAGGTTGGCTACACCTTC
D gene: .
clone size: .
J gene: TRBJ1-2
V gene: TRBV15

CDR3 protein: CASSVDSANEKLFF
CDR3 DNA: TGTGCCAGTAGTGTTGACAGCGCTAATGAAAAACTGTTTTTT
D gene: .
clone size: few
J gene: TRBJ1-4
V gene: TRBV19

CDR3 protein: CASSSDRSQPQHF
CDR3 DNA: TGTGCCAGTAGTTCGGACAGGTCTCAGCCCCAGCATTTT
D gene: TRBD1
clone size: .
J gene: TRBJ1-5
V gene: TRBV19

CDR3 protein: CAATGRYNSPLHF
CDR3 DNA: TGTGCCGCAACAGGACGTTATAATTCACCCCTCCACTTT
D gene: .
clone size: .
J gene: TRBJ1-6
V gene: TRBV6-5

CDR3 protein: CASRRRDRTYEQYF
CDR3 DNA: TGTGCCAGCCGACGACGGGACAGGACCTACGAGCAGTACTTC
D gene: TRBD1
clone size: .
J gene: TRBJ2-7
V gene: TRBV5-6

CDR3 protein: CASSRGQGMETDTQYF
CDR3 DNA: TGCGCCAGCAGCCGTGGACAGGGGATGGAAACAGATACGCAGTATTTT
D gene: TRBD1
clone size: .
J gene: TRBJ2-3
V gene: TRBV5-1

CDR3 protein: CAGGDRGEHYGYTF
CDR3 DNA: TGTGCCGGGGGGGACAGGGGGGAACACTATGGCTACACCTTC
D gene: TRBD1
clone size: once
J gene: TRBJ1-2
V gene: TRBV9

CDR3 protein: CASSQESGEYENTIYF
CDR3 DNA: TGTGCCAGCAGCCAAGAATCAGGGGAGTATGAAAACACCATATATTTT
D gene: .
clone size: .
J gene: TRBJ1-3
V gene: TRBV4-2

CDR3 protein: CASSRAGGLESWTF
CDR3 DNA: TGTGCCAGCAGCCGTGCAGGGGGGCTGGAGAGTTGGACCTTC
D gene: TRBD1
clone size: .
J gene: TRBJ1-2
V gene: TRBV7-2